This T cell receptor beta chain was found in a study of graft-versus-host responses after intestinal transplantation. Trimming left V 2 bases short and J 10 bases short, with 18 bases between. The germline V gene encodes CDR1 MGHRA and CDR2 YSYEKL. The CDR3 has 16 residues. Clones were read by immunoSEQ multiplex PCR, and TCRdb kept only the in-frame ones, dropping some. This repertoire shows roughly 100,000 clones, approximately 93% found once; its top ten account for roughly 1%. As concerns this clone: Antigen unknown.

Sequencing used unstimulated CD8+ T cells sorted from spleen or lymph node cells, obtained before intestinal transplant. The clonotype was recovered from a human donor who received an intestinal transplant. V usage is TRBV4-1 and J usage is TRBJ1-6; D remains unclear. The CDR3: CASSQLEDGYRSPLHF. In DNA, the CDR3 is TGCGCCAGCAGCCAATTGGAGGACGGTTATAGATCACCCCTCCACTTT.